This record concerns one T cell receptor (beta chain) sequence. This sample is drawn from a study of PD-L1 blockade in urothelial cancer. For the study at large: The year 2014 saw patients start atezolizumab, 1,200 mg intravenously every 3 weeks. Study patients had been treated with 0 to 3 previous chemotherapy regimens. When blood samples were assessed, the median T cell count was around 150,000.

Each patient supplied 1 to 8 pretreatment and on-treatment samples. TCRdb's table, derived via immunoSEQ multiplex PCR, lists solely in-frame clones and lacks some. The sample includes 55,000 to 85,000 clones, roughly 89% of them seen just once. The source material was PBMCs, sampled around atezolizumab (anti-PD-L1) treatment. The clonotype was recovered from a man aged 55 to 70 with urothelial cancer.

The chain's CDR3 is CASSVESGTGDLLTPMNTEAFF. The CDR3 nucleotides are TGTGCCAGCAGTGTTGAGTCCGGGACAGGGGACCTCTTAACCCCTATGAACACTGAAGCTTTCTTT. The chain combines TRBV2 with TRBJ1-1; TRBD1 agrees at 10 bases. J lost 0 bases, V lost 4 bases, and 23 bases had no gene match. The CDR3 runs 22 residues. The germline V gene encodes CDR1 SNHLY and CDR2 FYNNEI.